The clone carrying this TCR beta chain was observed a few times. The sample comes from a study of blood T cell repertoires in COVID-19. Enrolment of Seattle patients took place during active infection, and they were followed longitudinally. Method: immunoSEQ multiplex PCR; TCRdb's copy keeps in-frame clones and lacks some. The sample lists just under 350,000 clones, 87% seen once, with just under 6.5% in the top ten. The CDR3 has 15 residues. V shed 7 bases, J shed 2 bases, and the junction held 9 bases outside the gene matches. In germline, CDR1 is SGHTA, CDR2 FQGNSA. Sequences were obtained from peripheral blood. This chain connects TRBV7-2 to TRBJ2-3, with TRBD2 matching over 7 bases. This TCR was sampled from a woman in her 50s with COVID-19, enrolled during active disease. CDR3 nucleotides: TGTGCCAGCACCCCAAAAACTAGCGACACAGATACGCAGTATTTT. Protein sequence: CASTPKTSDTDTQYF.